These 4 T cell receptor beta chains share one sample of origin, sequenced in a study of CD8+ T cells in alopecia areata. The sample's treatment: oral pan-JAK inhibitor, 5-10 mg twice daily. Following extraction, RNA underwent reverse transcription to cDNA, which served as the sequencing template. TCRdb's copy holds only in-frame clones and misses some; the assay was immunoSEQ multiplex PCR. The data hold about 150,000 clones, with less than 70% observed a single time. The sample was CD4+ T cells sorted from blood, taken at week 4, from a patient treated with tofacitinib. Receptors originate from a human donor with alopecia areata.

The chain recombines TRBV7-6 with TRBJ2-1; D not resolved. Germline V gene sequence: CDR1 SGHVS, CDR2 FNYEAQ. V was trimmed by 8 bases and J by 5 bases, leaving 13 bases between them. The CDR3 length is 13 residues. CDR3 region: CASGHGANNEQFF. CDR3 DNA sequence: TGTGCCAGCGGCCATGGAGCTAACAATGAGCAGTTCTTC. The complete variable domain, with remaining parts taken from reference TRBV7-6 and TRBJ2-1, reads GAGVSQSPRYKVTKRGQDVALRCDPISGHVSLYWYRQALGQGPEFLTYFNYEAQQDKSGLPNDRFSAERPEGSISTLTIQRTEQRDSAMYRCASGHGANNEQFFGPGTRLTVL.

This clone was picked up a small number of times. The rearrangement joins TRBV30 to TRBJ2-2; D gene unclear. CDR3 length: 14 residues. Germline V gene data show CDR1 as GTSNPN and CDR2 as SVGIG (reference sequence). Trimming shortened V by 0 bases and J by 4 bases, and 9 bases separated the two germline ends. The CDR3 nucleotides read TGTGCCTGGAGTGTAATCAGTGGCACCGGGGAGCTGTTTTTT. Translating gives CAWSVISGTGELFF. The whole variable domain, remainder taken from reference TRBV30 and TRBJ2-2, is SQTIHQWPATLVQPVGSPLSLECTVEGTSNPNLYWYRQAAGRGLQLLFYSVGIGQISSEVPQNLSASRPQDRQFILSSKKLLLSDSGFYLCAWSVISGTGELFFGEGSRLTVL.

The chain joins TRBV30 to TRBJ1-2; the D is unclear. V lost 5 bases to trimming and J lost 3 bases, with 4 bases between them. This CDR3 has 10 residues. Germline lookup yields CDR1 GTSNPN and CDR2 SVGIG (reference sequence). The CDR3 is CAWAHYGYTF. The DNA for the CDR3 is TGTGCCTGGGCCCACTATGGCTACACCTTC. Full variable domain (outside the CDR3, taken from reference TRBV30 and TRBJ1-2): SQTIHQWPATLVQPVGSPLSLECTVEGTSNPNLYWYRQAAGRGLQLLFYSVGIGQISSEVPQNLSASRPQDRQFILSSKKLLLSDSGFYLCAWAHYGYTFGSGTRLTVV.

V and J are TRBV30 and TRBJ2-7; D gene unclear. The CDR3 is 10 amino acids. Germline CDR1 and CDR2: GTSNPN and SVGIG (reference sequence). Written as DNA, the CDR3 is TGTGCTACGGGTACCTACGAGCAGTACTTC. Protein sequence: CATGTYEQYF.